The clone carrying this T cell receptor (beta chain) was counted a few times. The time point here: sample taken at primary tumor resection. Unsorted whole RNA of tumor, nontumor lung or frozen PBMC was sequenced. CDR3 length: 16 amino acids. V gave up 5 bases and J gave up 2 bases, with 17 bases separating them. This record comes from a study of spatial heterogeneity in lung cancer. TCRdb recomputed calls from the 5' RACE reads with MiXCR, one row per CDR3 protein. The top ten clones hold 4.6% of a sample with tens of thousands of distinct CDR3 sequences, 10% to 15% of them seen once. The chain uses TRBV12-3 or TRBV12-4 and TRBJ2-3; the D gene could be TRBD1 or TRBD2 (5 bases each). The sequence was obtained from a male donor with early-stage non-small cell lung cancer. Sample: PBMCs, taken at surgery. CDR3 coding DNA: TGTGCCAGCAGTGGTTCAGGGACGAGACCCACAGATACGCAGTATTTT. Protein sequence: CASSGSGTRPTDTQYF.